Shown below are 23 T cell receptor beta chains from a single sample sequenced in a study of cytomegalovirus exposure and HLA in healthy donors. PCR employed 60 Vbeta and 13 Jbeta primers. Sequencing used immunoSEQ multiplex PCR; TCRdb keeps in-frame clones, though not all of them. The repertoire holds some 120,000 clones, with roughly 9.9% as singletons. Input material: PBMCs. Every receptor here comes from a young man in good health and CMV-seronegative.

In the case of this clone: One end of the junction varies from germline; a read error may be responsible. V gene TRBV11-3 combines with J gene TRBJ2-5; 11 bases are a match to TRBD2. There are 16 residues in the CDR3. Germline CDR1 and CDR2: SGHNT and YENEEA. This CDR3 is CASSLEQLAGVETQYF. The CDR3 coding sequence is TGTGCCAGCAGCCTAGAACAACTAGCGGGAGTTGAGACCCAGTACTTC.

The chain combines TRBV28 with TRBJ2-7, with 9 bases that match TRBD2. The J segment lost 3 bases and the V segment lost 3 bases, leaving 15 bases of the junction unmatched. Germline values: CDR1 MDHEN, CDR2 SYDVKM. This CDR3 has 18 amino acids. The CDR3 region has the DNA TGTGCCAGCAGTTTCGGGGGGTTTGGCGGGAGGGCCATCTACGAGCAGTACTTC. Protein: CASSFGGFGGRAIYEQYF.

This chain uses TRBV19 with TRBJ2-2; possibly TRBD2 for D (6 bases). The CDR3 length is 13 residues. Germline V gives CDR1 LNHDA, CDR2 SQIVND (reference sequence). Trimming shortened V by 3 bases and J by 6 bases, and 8 bases separated the two germline ends. The CDR3 bases are TGTGCCAGTAGTATCCCGGGGGCCGGGGAGCTGTTTTTT. Translating gives CASSIPGAGELFF.

This rearrangement joins TRBV19 to TRBJ1-5; the match to TRBD1 covers 8 bases. The junction had 5 bases not matched to a gene; V was cut back by 4 bases and J by 3 bases. The CDR3 is made up of 15 amino acids. Germline-derived CDR1 and CDR2 are LNHDA and SQIVND (reference sequence). The DNA of the CDR3 is TGTGCCAGTAGTAACAGGGGGTACCTCAATCAGCCCCAGCATTTT. It is translated as CASSNRGYLNQPQHF.

This clone was seen a handful of times. The chain uses TRBV4-2 and TRBJ2-7, with TRBD2 matching over 7 bases. Trimming at V came to 1 base and at J to 0 bases, leaving 9 bases not matched to a gene. The germline V gene has CDR1 LGHNA and CDR2 YNFKEQ. The CDR3 loop spans 17 amino acids. The CDR3 bases are TGTGCCAGCAGCCAAGTGGGGCTGAGCGGGGTCTCCTACGAGCAGTACTTC. This gives the protein CASSQVGLSGVSYEQYF.

The V call is TRBV12-5, the J call TRBJ2-7, with 11 bases that match TRBD2. The CDR3 has 17 residues. V lost 4 bases, J lost 0 bases, and 8 bases stayed unmatched. CDR1 is LGHNT, CDR2 FRNRAP, per germline. The CDR3 DNA reads as TGTGCTAGTGGTTCGGGGGCGGGACTAGCGGACTCCTACGAGCAGTACTTC. It translates to CASGSGAGLADSYEQYF.

V is TRBV11-2 and J is TRBJ2-5, with TRBD1 matching over 9 bases. Germline trimming cut 6 bases from V and 5 bases from J; bases unmatched to any gene: 4. The CDR3 length is 13 residues. The germline V gene has CDR1 SGHAT and CDR2 FQNNGV. DNA of the CDR3: TGTGCCAGCAGGGACAGGGGATTCGAGACCCAGTACTTC. As protein: CASRDRGFETQYF.

The J gene is TRBJ2-7, the V gene TRBV21-1; the D call in the table, TRBD2, was not verified against the DNA. TRBV21-1 is termed a pseudogene. The CDR3 contains 17 residues. The CDR3 sequence: CASSKGEGPRSPYEQYF. As DNA, the CDR3 is TGTGCCAGCAGCAAAGGGGAGGGGCCTAGGTCGCCTTACGAGCAGTACTTC.

The chain employs TRBV18 and TRBJ2-5, with no clear D. Germline CDR1 and CDR2: KGHSH and LQKENI. This CDR3 contains 16 residues. With 6 bases removed from V and 1 base from J, the gap between germline ends came to 18 bases. Here the CDR3 DNA reads TGTGCCAGCTCGCCCTTGGCCAGGCTGACCCAAGAGACCCAGTACTTC. Its protein product is CASSPLARLTQETQYF.

This clone was detected a few times. The chain is built from TRBV19 and TRBJ1-1; D is ambiguous. Trimming shortened V by 1 base and J by 4 bases, and 10 bases separated the two germline ends. CDR3 length: 14 amino acids. The germline V gene has CDR1 LNHDA and CDR2 SQIVND (reference sequence). DNA of the CDR3: TGTGCCAGTAGTATAGCCATCGAGGGCACTGAAGCTTTCTTT. It specifies CASSIAIEGTEAFF.

This clone turned up a few times. The rearrangement links TRBV28 to TRBJ2-1; D ambiguous. Germline V gene sequence: CDR1 MDHEN, CDR2 SYDVKM. The CDR3 is made up of 14 amino acids. V was pared by 7 bases and J by 6 bases, with 16 bases between. In DNA form, the CDR3 reads TGTGCCAGCATCACCCTTTTCGGCGGCAATGAGCAGTTCTTC. Amino acids: CASITLFGGNEQFF. Together with reference TRBV28 and TRBJ2-1, the CDR3 gives the full variable domain: DVKVTQSSRYLVKRTGEKVFLECVQDMDHENMFWYRQDPGLGLRLIYFSYDVKMKEKGDIPEGYSVSREKKERFSLILESASTNQTSMYLCASITLFGGNEQFFGPGTRLTVL.

This CDR3 reads CAWKPPDTGAYEQYF. DNA of the CDR3: TGTGCCTGGAAACCCCCAGATACAGGGGCCTACGAGCAGTACTTC. The rearrangement links TRBV30 to TRBJ2-7; 7 bases align to TRBD1. V was pared by 4 bases and J by 2 bases, with 11 bases of the junction left unmatched. The V gene's germline CDR1 is GTSNPN and CDR2 SVGIG (reference sequence). The CDR3 consists of 15 residues.

The chain couples TRBV6-5 to TRBJ2-1; possible D gene TRBD1, 5 bases. The germline gives CDR1 MNHEY, CDR2 SVGAGI. The CDR3 runs 14 residues. The V end was cut by 5 bases, the J end by 1 base, with 9 bases between. CDR3 sequence reads: CASSGAGSYNEQFF. CDR3 nucleotide sequence: TGTGCCAGCAGTGGAGCAGGGTCCTACAATGAGCAGTTCTTC.

A few counts support this clone. This chain joins TRBV27 and TRBJ2-1; TRBD1 matches at 7 bases. This CDR3 is 13 amino acids long. Germline CDR1 is MNHEY and CDR2 is SMNVEV (reference sequence). Trimming took 7 bases from V and 4 from J; bases not matched to a gene: 4. Written as DNA, the CDR3 is TGTGCCAGCACCCGGGACAGTTACAATGAGCAGTTCTTC. Translation: CASTRDSYNEQFF.

This clone was counted between two and nine times. The chain employs TRBV9 and TRBJ1-3; D is undetermined. The CDR3 loop spans 15 amino acids. Per germline, CDR1 SGDLS and CDR2 YYNGEE. With 3 bases removed from V and 2 bases from J, the gap between germline ends came to 12 bases. The CDR3 reads CASSEGGIPGNTIYF. The DNA of the CDR3 is TGTGCCAGCAGCGAGGGCGGGATTCCTGGAAACACCATATATTTT.

This clone was counted only a few times. This chain links TRBV11-2 with TRBJ2-7, with TRBD2 matching over 7 bases. The CDR3 has 13 residues. V lost 2 bases and J lost 5; bases outside the gene matches: 3. Germline V lookup: CDR1 SGHAT, CDR2 FQNNGV. CDR3 region: CASSLRGGDEQYF. The CDR3 DNA sequence: TGTGCCAGCAGCTTAAGGGGAGGGGACGAGCAGTACTTC.

DNA of the CDR3: TGTGCCAGCAGCCCAGGGGGCGGCTACACTGAAGCTTTCTTT. Encoded protein: CASSPGGGYTEAFF. The chain joins TRBV28 to TRBJ1-1, with 8 bases fitting TRBD1. Germline V lookup: CDR1 MDHEN, CDR2 SYDVKM. The CDR3 length is 14 residues. V lost 6 bases to trimming and J lost 3 bases; unmatched junction nucleotides: 6.

This clone was recorded a few times. This chain links TRBV5-1 with TRBJ1-4; D may be TRBD1 (5 bases). This CDR3 spans 16 amino acids. Germline V CDR1 and CDR2: SGHRS, YFSETQ. V gave up 4 bases and J gave up 0 bases, with 13 bases separating them. CDR3 coding DNA: TGCGCCAGCAGCATTGGGGCGTCGTCAACTAATGAAAAACTGTTTTTT. It is translated as CASSIGASSTNEKLFF.

The chain employs TRBV6-5 and TRBJ1-1; D gene ambiguous. Trimming left V 0 bases short and J 8 bases short, with 13 bases between. The CDR3 runs 14 residues. The germline gives CDR1 MNHEY, CDR2 SVGAGI. Here the CDR3 reads CASSYSLEGAEAFF. CDR3 coding DNA: TGTGCCAGCAGTTACTCGTTGGAGGGAGCCGAAGCTTTCTTT.

The table lists this clone with a few counts. This rearrangement joins TRBV9 to TRBJ2-1; the D gene is possibly TRBD2 (6 bases). CDR3 length: 14 residues. Germline V lookup: CDR1 SGDLS, CDR2 YYNGEE. V was shortened by 0 bases and J by 6 bases, with 10 bases between the two germline ends. The CDR3 loop reads CASSVDVGGNEQFF. For the CDR3, the DNA is TGTGCCAGCAGCGTAGATGTGGGGGGCAATGAGCAGTTCTTC. Full variable domain (outside the CDR3, taken from reference TRBV9 and TRBJ2-1): DSGVTQTPKHLITATGQRVTLRCSPRSGDLSVYWYQQSLDQGLQFLIQYYNGEERAKGNILERFSAQQFPDLHSELNLSSLELGDSALYFCASSVDVGGNEQFFGPGTRLTVL.

This clone was seen only a few times. This chain links TRBV5-4 with TRBJ2-3; 10 nucleotides match TRBD1. The ends lost 0 bases at V and 3 bases at J; junction bases unmatched: 1. Germline V gene sequence: CDR1 SGHNT, CDR2 YYREEE (reference sequence). The CDR3 is made up of 15 amino acids. CDR3 DNA sequence: TGTGCCAGCAGCTTGGCGGGACAGGGGACAGATACGCAGTATTTT. As protein: CASSLAGQGTDTQYF.

V usage is TRBV9 and J usage is TRBJ2-7, with 7 positions matching TRBD2. Looked up from germline, CDR1 is SGDLS and CDR2 is YYNGEE. Trimming at V came to 0 bases and at J to 0 bases, leaving 12 bases not matched to a gene. This CDR3 region has 18 residues. In nucleotides, the CDR3 is TGTGCCAGCAGCGTAGGGGCAACCCCTAGCGGTAGCTCCTACGAGCAGTACTTC. Its translation: CASSVGATPSGSSYEQYF.

V gene TRBV7-3 combines with J gene TRBJ2-1, with 8 nucleotides matching TRBD2. Germline trimming cut 5 bases from V and 8 bases from J; bases unmatched to any gene: 20. The germline V gene has CDR1 SGHTA and CDR2 FQGTGA. This CDR3 region has 18 residues. CDR3 in amino acids: CASSPSRRAGGRGDEQFF. The CDR3 DNA reads TGTGCCAGCAGCCCCTCCCGACGCGCGGGGGGAAGGGGTGATGAGCAGTTCTTC.